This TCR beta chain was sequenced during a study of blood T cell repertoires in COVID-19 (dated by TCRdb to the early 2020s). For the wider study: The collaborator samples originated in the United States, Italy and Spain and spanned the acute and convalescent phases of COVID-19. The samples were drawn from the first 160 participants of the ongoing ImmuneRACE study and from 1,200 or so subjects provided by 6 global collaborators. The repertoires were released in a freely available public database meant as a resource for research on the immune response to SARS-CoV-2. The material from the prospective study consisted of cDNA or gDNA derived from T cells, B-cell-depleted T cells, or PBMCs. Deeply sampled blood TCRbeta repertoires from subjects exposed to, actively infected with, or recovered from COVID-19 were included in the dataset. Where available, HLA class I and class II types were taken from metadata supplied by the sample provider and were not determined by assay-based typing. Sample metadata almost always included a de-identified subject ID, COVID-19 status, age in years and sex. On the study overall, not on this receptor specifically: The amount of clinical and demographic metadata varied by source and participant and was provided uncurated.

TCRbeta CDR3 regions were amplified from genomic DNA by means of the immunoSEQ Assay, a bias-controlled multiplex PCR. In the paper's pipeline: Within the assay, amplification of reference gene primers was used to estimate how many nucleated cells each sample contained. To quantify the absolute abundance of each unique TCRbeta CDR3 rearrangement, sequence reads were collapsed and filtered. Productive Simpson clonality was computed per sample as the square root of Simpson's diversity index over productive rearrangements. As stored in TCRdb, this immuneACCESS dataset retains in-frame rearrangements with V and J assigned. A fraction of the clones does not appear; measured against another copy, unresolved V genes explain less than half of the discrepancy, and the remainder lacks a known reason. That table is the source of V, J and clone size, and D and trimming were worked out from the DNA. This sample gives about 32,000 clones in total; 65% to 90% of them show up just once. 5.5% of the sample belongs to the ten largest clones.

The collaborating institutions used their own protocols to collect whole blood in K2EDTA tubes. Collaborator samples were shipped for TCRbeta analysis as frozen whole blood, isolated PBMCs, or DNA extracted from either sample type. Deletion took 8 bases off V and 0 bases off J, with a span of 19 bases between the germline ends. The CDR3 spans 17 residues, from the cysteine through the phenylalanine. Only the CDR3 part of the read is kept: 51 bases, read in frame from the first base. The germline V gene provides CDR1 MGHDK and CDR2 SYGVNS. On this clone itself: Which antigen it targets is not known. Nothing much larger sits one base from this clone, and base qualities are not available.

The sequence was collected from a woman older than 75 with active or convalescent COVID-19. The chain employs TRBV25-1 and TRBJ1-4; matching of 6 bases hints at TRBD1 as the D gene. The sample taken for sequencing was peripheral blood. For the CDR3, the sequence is CASGGWGQLATNEKLFF. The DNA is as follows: TGTGCCAGCGGGGGATGGGGGCAGCTTGCAACTAATGAAAAACTGTTTTTT.